What follows describes a single T cell receptor beta chain. What it recognizes is unknown. CDR1 is SQVTM, CDR2 ANQGSEA, per germline. The CDR3 totals 13 residues. The V gene end was trimmed by 8 bases and the J gene end by 8 bases; junction bases not matched to a gene: 9. The record originates from a study of cytomegalovirus exposure and HLA in healthy donors. The PCR employed 60 Vbeta primers together with 13 Jbeta primers. The table came from immunoSEQ multiplex PCR; TCRdb's copy has only in-frame clones and leaves some out. The sample contains approximately 120,000 clones, over 65% of which appear only once. Overall study findings and caveats: On later analysis, the bulk of CMV-associated TCR beta chains appeared to be HLA-restricted. What a later analysis reportedly showed was that an Asian-associated ancestry cluster had fewer N-insertions than the approximately 700-donor mean. Segments of the TCR beta V type were, in most cases, productive about 90% or about 30% of the time in an earlier analysis.

The sample comprised PBMCs. This rearrangement joins TRBV29-1 to TRBJ2-1, with 10 bases matching TRBD2. This receptor was identified in a man aged 50 to 60 in good health and CMV-seronegative. CDR3 in amino acids: CSFSGGSQDEQFF. The DNA of the CDR3 is TGCAGCTTTAGCGGGGGGTCACAGGATGAGCAGTTCTTC.